The clone carrying this T cell receptor beta chain has more than one count but fewer than ten. Antigen unknown. The record originates from a study of T cell responses to AZD1222 COVID-19 vaccine. Study overall: Pooled samples include second doses given at about 4 or 12 weeks. Study-wide points: A rise in Spike-specific TCR breadth and depth followed two AZD1222 doses. Seropositive at baseline were only a handful of AZD1222 recipients.

Germline loops: CDR1 KGHSH, CDR2 LQKENI. V lost 2 bases to trimming and J lost 7 bases; unmatched junction nucleotides: 8. The CDR3 runs to 15 residues. TCRdb's table, derived via immunoSEQ multiplex PCR, lists solely in-frame clones and lacks some. Of 84,000 or so clones in the sample, around 91% were seen once. This TCR derives from an adult in good health. The genes are TRBV18 and TRBJ1-2; TRBD1 aligns across 9 bases. The material sequenced was peripheral blood, taken on day 0 of AZD1222 vaccination. The CDR3 reads CASSPGTGSSGGYTF. The CDR3 DNA reads as TGTGCCAGCTCACCAGGGACAGGGTCATCAGGTGGCTACACCTTC.